This T cell receptor beta chain originates from a study of early stage breast cancer tumors. On the study more broadly: Most of the 16 invasive tumors were ER+, PR+ and HER2-. The ER+/PR+/HER2- tumors included roughly eight ductal and a few lobular carcinomas.

Points from the study as a whole: Chain pairing and CD4, CD8 or FOXP3 expression were not captured.

The table came from immunoSEQ multiplex PCR; TCRdb's copy has only in-frame clones and leaves some out. The sample consists of tens of thousands of clones, just under 75% of them appearing once. CDR3 size: 14 residues. From germline, CDR1 is SGHAT and CDR2 FQNNGV. V trimming: 6 bases; J trimming: 4 bases; junction bases outside the gene matches: 4. With regard to this clone: Antigen: not known.

The chain has TRBV11-2 and TRBJ1-1; TRBD1 agrees at 11 bases. This TCR derives from a person aged 40-50 years with breast cancer. Source material: blood. Written as DNA, the CDR3 is TGTGCCAGCAGTACCGGGACAGGGGGCACTGAAGCTTTCTTT. Encoded protein: CASSTGTGGTEAFF.